Listed below are T cell receptor beta chains from one sample, sequenced in a study of T cells in Graves' hyperthyroidism and ophthalmopathy. TCRdb re-analysed the multiplex PCR reads in MiXCR, keeping a single row per CDR3 protein. The sample holds about 640,000 distinct CDR3 sequences, less than 25% seen once. The source material was blood. These receptors were taken from a man aged 30 to 45 with Graves' ophthalmopathy. Both conserved end residues are part of each CDR3. A D gene is named only where the DNA matches it firmly. Size tells how often a clone was seen (once, few, many) or the class of an expanded clone, and some rows leave it out.

v_gene	abundance	d_gene	j_gene	CDR3nt	CDR3aa
TRBV5-1	.	.	TRBJ2-7	TGCGCCAGCAGGGAGGGGCACGAGCAGTACTTC	CASREGHEQYF
TRBV7-9	.	TRBD2	TRBJ2-1	TGTGCCAGCAGTCCTGGGGGGGGGGAGGCTTACAATGAGCAGTTCTTC	CASSPGGGEAYNEQFF
TRBV6-1	few	.	TRBJ2-2	TGTGCCAGCAGTGGGGCGGGGACCCTGAACACCGGGGAGCTGTTTTTT	CASSGAGTLNTGELFF
TRBV7-2	.	.	TRBJ2-5	TGTGCCAGCAGCTTAGGCGGGGGAGGGGGACAAGAGACCCAGTACTTC	CASSLGGGGGQETQYF
TRBV6-5	many	TRBD1	TRBJ2-7	TGTGCCAGCAGTTATCCCTCCGGGACAGGGTCCTACGAGCAGTACTTC	CASSYPSGTGSYEQYF
TRBV6-1	.	TRBD2	TRBJ2-2	TGTGCCAGCAGCACGGGGACTAGCCGGGGGGCCGGGGAGCTGTTTTTT	CASSTGTSRGAGELFF
TRBV11-2	.	TRBD1	TRBJ1-1	TGTGCCAGCAGAGGGGTCCGGACAGGGGGCTTGACTGAAGCTTTCTTT	CASRGVRTGGLTEAFF
TRBV18	many	TRBD2	TRBJ2-1	TGTGCCAGCTCACCACCACTAGCGGGAGCTATGTATGAGCAGTTCTTC	CASSPPLAGAMYEQFF
TRBV13	.	TRBD2	TRBJ2-2	TGTGCCAGCAGCTCACCGGGACTAGGGCCCCCCGGGGAGCTGTTTTTT	CASSSPGLGPPGELFF
TRBV7-2	few	.	TRBJ2-7	TGTGCCAGCAGCTTTTCGCGGGCCTACGAGCAGTACTTC	CASSFSRAYEQYF
TRBV2	many	.	TRBJ2-5	TGTGCCAGCAGTGGTATAGGGAGAGTCCAAGAGACCCAGTACTTC	CASSGIGRVQETQYF
TRBV18	few	.	TRBJ1-2	TGTGCCAGCTCACCACGGGCCAATAACTATGGCTACACCTTC	CASSPRANNYGYTF
TRBV28	many	.	TRBJ1-1	TGTGCCAGCAGTTTTTTTCAGGGGAACACTGAAGCTTTCTTT	CASSFFQGNTEAFF
TRBV7-3	.	.	TRBJ2-3	TGTGCCAGCAGCTCTGGACCGATGATGGGCCCAGATACGCAGTATTTT	CASSSGPMMGPDTQYF
TRBV20-1	.	TRBD2	TRBJ2-1	TGCAGTGCTAGAGAGTGGGCTAGCGGGAGAGGGAATGAGCAGTTCTTC	CSAREWASGRGNEQFF
TRBV5-1	.	TRBD1	TRBJ2-2	TGCGCCAGCAGCTCCACGGGACAGGGCCCCGGGGAGCTGTTTTTT	CASSSTGQGPGELFF
TRBV5-1	few	.	TRBJ2-3	TGCGCCAGCAGCTTAGGAGGGGTCGGGGATACGCAGTATTTT	CASSLGGVGDTQYF
TRBV11-3	.	.	TRBJ1-1	TGTGCCAGCAGCCCCTTTGAGATGAACACTGAAGCTTTCTTT	CASSPFEMNTEAFF
TRBV12-5	.	TRBD1	TRBJ2-1	TGTGCTAGTGGTCCGGGGACAGGGGGCTACAATGAGCAGTTCTTC	CASGPGTGGYNEQFF
TRBV6-1	.	.	TRBJ2-7	TGTGCCAGCAGCCCACCCAACGGAGGGGGGCCTTCCTACGAGCAGTACTTC	CASSPPNGGGPSYEQYF
TRBV27	.	.	TRBJ1-5	TGTGCCAGCAGTTTAAGCGGGACTCAGCCCCAGCATTTT	CASSLSGTQPQHF
TRBV27	few	.	TRBJ1-2	TGTGCCAGCAGTTCCGCCGGGGGCGCGGCCTATGGCTACACCTTC	CASSSAGGAAYGYTF